This entry lists 17 T cell receptor beta chains sequenced from one sample in a study of monozygotic twins with inflammatory bowel disease. TCRdb re-analyzed the 5' RACE reads; it lists each CDR3 protein once, without DNA. The sample is made up of 350,000 to 500,000 distinct CDR3 sequences, and the top ten hold 2.4% of it. The sequencing sample was made of blood. These TCRs come from a human donor with ulcerative colitis or Crohn's disease, or a healthy co-twin of an affected twin (not recorded which).

The gene calls are TRBV5-6 and TRBJ1-1; TCRdb names TRBD1, which stays unverified in the absence of DNA. The CDR3 totals 14 residues. Germline V gene sequence: CDR1 SGHDT, CDR2 YYEEEE. CDR3 loop: CASSSDTGQGKAFF.

The chain couples TRBV7-2 to TRBJ1-5; TCRdb proposes TRBD1, but this gene call is untestable without DNA. The CDR3 loop spans 14 amino acids. Germline lookup yields CDR1 SGHTA and CDR2 FQGNSA. CDR3 region: CASSPGGGDQPQHF.

The genes are TRBV7-9 and TRBJ2-1; with no DNA, the TCRdb D assignment of TRBD2 cannot be verified. Germline V CDR1 and CDR2: SEHNR, FQNEAQ (reference sequence). The CDR3 extends over 15 amino acids. This CDR3 reads CASSLASSGRNEQFF.

The J gene is TRBJ2-3, the V gene TRBV5-1; as DNA is missing, the TRBD2 call by TCRdb cannot be tested. Germline CDR1 SGHRS, CDR2 YFSETQ. The CDR3 consists of 16 residues. Here the CDR3 reads CASSPGGRGLTDTQYF. Drawing the rest from reference TRBV5-1 and TRBJ2-3, the complete variable domain is KAGVTQTPRYLIKTRGQQVTLSCSPISGHRSVSWYQQTPGQGLQFLFEYFSETQRNKGNFPGRFSGRQFSNSRSEMNVSTLELGDSALYLCASSPGGRGLTDTQYFGPGTRLTVL.

The rearrangement joins TRBV5-1 to TRBJ2-3. CDR3 length: 13 amino acids. The germline V gene encodes CDR1 SGHRS and CDR2 YFSETQ. CDR3 residues: CASSEPRSDTQYF.

This chain connects TRBV7-9 to TRBJ2-1; TCRdb lists TRBD1, though no DNA is available to test this call. Looked up from germline, CDR1 is SEHNR and CDR2 is FQNEAQ (reference sequence). The CDR3 is 15 amino acids. The CDR3 here is CASSTHRVSYNEQFF.

V is TRBV7-2 and J is TRBJ1-5; TCRdb returns TRBD1, unconfirmable since there is no DNA. The CDR3 runs to 12 residues. In germline, CDR1 is SGHTA, CDR2 FQGNSA. CDR3 sequence reads: CASSRQGAGLHF.

The V gene is TRBV4-1, the J gene TRBJ2-7. The CDR3 has 15 residues. The V gene's germline CDR1 is MGHRA and CDR2 YSYEKL. The CDR3: CASSRDTRSSYEQYF.

V is TRBV7-2 and J is TRBJ1-1; TCRdb's D call of TRBD1 is untestable without DNA. Germline V gives CDR1 SGHTA, CDR2 FQGNSA. CDR3 length equals 14 residues. This CDR3 is CASSQMQGGAEAFF.

The V gene is TRBV20-1, the J gene TRBJ2-2; with no DNA, the TCRdb D assignment of TRBD1 cannot be verified. Germline V gene sequence: CDR1 DFQATT, CDR2 SNEGSKA (reference sequence). The CDR3 sequence is 16 residues long. The CDR3 here is CSARSPMAAGTGELFF.

The J gene is TRBJ2-3, the V gene TRBV7-2; TCRdb proposes TRBD1, but this gene call is untestable without DNA. The CDR3 is 15 residues long. Looked up from germline, CDR1 is SGHTA and CDR2 is FQGNSA. This CDR3 is CASSLGGAGTDTQYF.

This chain joins TRBV12-3 or TRBV12-4 and TRBJ2-7; TCRdb lists TRBD1, though no DNA is available to test this call. The CDR3 sequence is 15 residues long. The CDR3: CASSPSTGGTYEQYF.

The chain is built from TRBV5-1 and TRBJ2-5. The V gene's germline CDR1 is SGHRS and CDR2 YFSETQ. The CDR3 totals 15 residues. The chain's CDR3 is CASSLGHSIGETQYF.

This chain connects TRBV18 to TRBJ2-3; checking the TCRdb D call of TRBD1 is not possible without DNA. The CDR3 runs 16 residues. Germline CDR1 reads KGHSH; CDR2 reads LQKENI. The CDR3 here is CASSPQTGGGTDTQYF.

The chain employs TRBV20-1 and TRBJ2-5. There are 12 residues in the CDR3. Per the germline V gene, CDR1 is DFQATT and CDR2 is SNEGSKA (reference sequence). The CDR3 protein is CSARDNGETQYF.

The rearrangement links TRBV19 to TRBJ1-2. The CDR3 sequence is 13 residues long. CDR1 and CDR2 from the germline V gene are LNHDA and SQIVND (reference sequence). The CDR3 sequence is CASGSIIANGYTF. Drawing the rest from reference TRBV19 and TRBJ1-2, the complete variable domain is DGGITQSPKYLFRKEGQNVTLSCEQNLNHDAMYWYRQDPGQGLRLIYYSQIVNDFQKGDIAEGYSVSREKKESFPLTVTSAQKNPTAFYLCASGSIIANGYTFGSGTRLTVV.

The chain combines TRBV7-6 with TRBJ1-2; TCRdb outputs TRBD1, but without DNA this stays unchecked. The CDR3 loop spans 14 amino acids. Germline V lookup: CDR1 SGHVS, CDR2 FNYEAQ. CDR3 in amino acids: CASSLEGVSVGYTF.